The clone carrying this TCR beta chain has a count of ten or more. MiXCR, run by TCRdb on the 5' RACE reads, gives a single entry per CDR3 protein. Found here are 40,000 to 65,000 distinct CDR3 sequences, roughly 15% of them singletons; the top ten hold around 16%. The data belong to a study of T cells of healthy individuals. This CDR3 is 16 amino acids long. V dropped 4 bases and J dropped 4; count of bases not matched to a gene: 8. In germline, CDR1 is SGHNT, CDR2 YYREEE (reference sequence). V gene TRBV5-4 combines with J gene TRBJ2-1; 10 bases fit TRBD1. The receptor comes from a human donor in good health. The CDR3 DNA is TGTGCCAGCAGCCCCCCTAGGACAGGGGGATACAATGAGCAGTTCTTC. Translated: CASSPPRTGGYNEQFF.